In this sample, the clone carrying this T cell receptor (beta chain) turned up many times. Its antigen is unknown. Using its own MiXCR run on the 5' RACE reads, TCRdb lists one record per CDR3 protein. The sample holds a few hundred thousand distinct CDR3 sequences, under 20% seen once. The V gene lost 6 bases and the J gene lost 10 bases, with 13 bases spanning the gap. The germline gives CDR1 MNHEY, CDR2 SVGAGI. CDR3 size: 12 residues. The data were obtained in a study of identical twins. Study-level results: Models predicted too little out-of-frame TCR alpha sharing in monozygotic twins.

Material for sequencing was naive T cells sorted from blood. The receptor's source is a man aged 50-59 years in good health. The chain recombines TRBV6-5 with TRBJ2-1; a weak D match, TRBD1 (5 bases). DNA of the CDR3: TGTGCCAGCAGCCCTTCCAGGACAGAGCAGTTCTTC. Amino acids: CASSPSRTEQFF.